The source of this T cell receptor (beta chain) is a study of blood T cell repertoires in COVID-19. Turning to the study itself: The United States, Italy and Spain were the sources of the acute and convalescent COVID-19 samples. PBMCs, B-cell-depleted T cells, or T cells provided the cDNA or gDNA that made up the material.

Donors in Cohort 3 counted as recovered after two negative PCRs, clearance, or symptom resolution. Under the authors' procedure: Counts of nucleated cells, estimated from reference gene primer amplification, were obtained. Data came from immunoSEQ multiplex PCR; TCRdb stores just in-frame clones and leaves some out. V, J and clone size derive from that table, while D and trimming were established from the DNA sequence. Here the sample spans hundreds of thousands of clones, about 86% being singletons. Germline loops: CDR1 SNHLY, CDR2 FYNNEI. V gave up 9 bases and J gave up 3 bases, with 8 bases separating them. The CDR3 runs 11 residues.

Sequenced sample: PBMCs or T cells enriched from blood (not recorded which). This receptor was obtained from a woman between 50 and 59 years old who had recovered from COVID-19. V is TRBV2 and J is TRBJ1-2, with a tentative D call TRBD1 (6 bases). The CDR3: CASRQDYGYTF. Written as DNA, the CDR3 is TGTGCCAGTAGACAGGACTATGGCTACACCTTC.